This entry lists 6 T cell receptor beta chains sequenced from one sample in a study of CD8 T cells in Susac syndrome. Random hexamers were used to reverse transcribe the RNA input (about 0.5 to 1 ug). Each CDR3 protein is one row after TCRdb ran MiXCR on the immunoSEQ multiplex PCR reads. Of about 52,000 distinct CDR3 sequences in the sample, approximately 93% were seen once. Sequencing was performed on CD8+ T cells from PBMCs. These receptors originate from a human donor with multiple sclerosis.

V is TRBV4-1 and J is TRBJ2-5; D call uncertain. Trimming pared 4 bases from V and 5 bases from J, leaving 11 bases between. The CDR3 spans 13 residues. The germline V gene has CDR1 MGHRA and CDR2 YSYEKL. CDR3 bases: TGCGCCAGCAGCCCGGGTGGGGATGAGACCCAGTACTTC. This translates into CASSPGGDETQYF.

The chain recombines TRBV28 with TRBJ2-7; D uncertain. The CDR3 length is 14 residues. CDR1 is MDHEN, CDR2 SYDVKM, per germline. V was pared by 6 bases and J by 3 bases, with 15 bases between. The CDR3 protein is CASSPWQDHYEQYF. The CDR3 nucleotides read TGTGCCAGCAGCCCCTGGCAGGACCACTACGAGCAGTACTTC.

The rearrangement links TRBV5-6 to TRBJ2-5, with D possibly being TRBD1 or TRBD2 (5 bases each). Per the germline V gene, CDR1 is SGHDT and CDR2 is YYEEEE. CDR3 length: 13 amino acids. Trimming shortened V by 4 bases and J by 5 bases, and 12 bases separated the two germline ends. The CDR3 DNA sequence: TGTGCCAGCAGCCGTCTCGGGGACGAGACCCAGTACTTC. Its translation is CASSRLGDETQYF.

V and J are TRBV27 and TRBJ2-1; TRBD2 matches at 14 bases. The CDR3 is made up of 17 amino acids. Germline V CDR1 and CDR2: MNHEY, SMNVEV (reference sequence). The J segment lost 2 bases and the V segment lost 5 bases, leaving 5 bases of the junction unmatched. CDR3 residues: CASSPTSGGAAYNEQFF. The DNA for the CDR3 is TGTGCCAGCAGTCCGACTAGCGGGGGGGCCGCCTACAATGAGCAGTTCTTC.

This rearrangement joins TRBV6-1 to TRBJ2-7; TRBD1 agrees at 10 bases. The CDR3 is made up of 14 amino acids. Germline-derived CDR1 and CDR2 are MNHNS and SASEGT. Losses at the gene ends were 6 bases for V and 2 bases for J; bases not matched to a gene: 4. The CDR3 loop reads CASRRGTGAYEQYF. CDR3 DNA sequence: TGTGCCAGCAGAAGGGGGACAGGGGCCTACGAGCAGTACTTC.

This clonotype was observed a handful of times. The chain couples TRBV2 to TRBJ1-1; perhaps TRBD1 as D (5 bases). The CDR3 loop spans 14 amino acids. The germline CDR1 and CDR2 sequences are SNHLY and FYNNEI. The germline V and J ends were trimmed by 3 bases and 0 bases, with 8 bases remaining between them. The CDR3 here is CASSETAMNTEAFF. The CDR3 nucleotides read TGTGCCAGCAGTGAGACAGCTATGAACACTGAAGCTTTCTTT.